This TCR beta chain comes out of a study of glioma-infiltrating T cells after dendritic cell vaccination. Background on the study: Treatment, given 2003 to 2012, was autologous tumor lysate-pulsed dendritic cell vaccination.

CDR3 length equals 13 residues. The V gene lost 2 bases and the J gene lost 2 bases, with 6 bases spanning the gap. Germline CDR1 is MDHEN and CDR2 is SYDVKM. Libraries were prepared by immunoSEQ multiplex PCR; TCRdb keeps only in-frame clonotypes and omits some of them. The table lists under 75,000 clones, around 85% of them singletons. Time point reported: after dendritic cell vaccination, including at tumor progression/relapse. Findings and caveats of the study: Patients with more pretreatment TILs had longer time to progression and survival. Only a small number of patients had complete blood and tumor samples. TCR clonality showed no direct relationship with survival.

In the case of this clone: What it binds is not known.

This receptor was obtained from a human donor with glioblastoma. The chain carries TRBV28 and TRBJ1-2; no definite D call. Sequences were derived from blood, sampled after dendritic cell vaccination. CDR3 loop: CASSLNRNYGYTF. In DNA, the CDR3 is TGTGCCAGCAGTTTAAACAGAAACTATGGCTACACCTTC.